Shown below are 9 T cell receptor beta chains from a single sample sequenced in a study of control samples from healthy donors and cancer patients. The method was immunoSEQ multiplex PCR; TCRdb's version includes in-frame clones alone and lacks a portion of them. The sample lists about 58,000 clones, more than 75% occurring once. Sequencing input: PBMCs. These receptor sequences come from an older woman with lung cancer.

The CDR3 nucleotides read TGTGCCAGCAGCCTAGGTGGGGGCCATCAGCCCCAGCATTTT. Amino acids: CASSLGGGHQPQHF. The chain links TRBV7-8 to TRBJ1-5; TRBD1 is a possible D gene (6 bases). The germline V gene encodes CDR1 SGHVS and CDR2 FQNEAQ. The V end was cut by 5 bases, the J end by 5 bases, with 13 bases between. The CDR3 is 14 amino acids.

J is TRBJ2-1 and V is TRBV18; D unclear. The CDR3 extends over 15 amino acids. Germline V gives CDR1 KGHSH, CDR2 LQKENI. V was shortened by 3 bases and J by 4 bases, with 13 bases between the two germline ends. Written as DNA, the CDR3 is TGTGCCAGCTCACCGCCGAAGCTTCCGTACAATGAGCAGTTCTTC. Protein sequence: CASSPPKLPYNEQFF.

In its sample, this clone was seen once. V and J are TRBV2 and TRBJ2-1; possibly TRBD1 for D (5 bases). With 8 bases removed from V and 6 bases from J, the gap between germline ends came to 20 bases. Germline CDR1 reads SNHLY; CDR2 reads FYNNEI. CDR3 length: 15 residues. CDR3 in amino acids: CASADQGGLTNEQFF. For the CDR3, the DNA is TGTGCCAGCGCCGACCAGGGTGGGTTAACCAATGAGCAGTTCTTC.

V is TRBV9 and J is TRBJ1-1; D remains unclear. V shed 0 bases and J shed 5 bases, with 11 bases lying between them. Looked up from germline, CDR1 is SGDLS and CDR2 is YYNGEE. The CDR3 loop spans 14 amino acids. CDR3 loop: CASSVGGMGTEAFF. Written as DNA, the CDR3 is TGTGCCAGCAGCGTAGGGGGAATGGGGACTGAAGCTTTCTTT.

The V and J genes are TRBV28 and TRBJ2-1, with D possibly called TRBD1 or TRBD2 (6 bases each). The length of the CDR3 is 13 residues. The ends were cut back, 2 bases at V and 9 bases at J, with 11 bases in the middle. The germline V gene encodes CDR1 MDHEN and CDR2 SYDVKM. DNA for the CDR3: TGTGCCAGCAGTTTACGAGGGGGGCGTGAGCAGTTCTTC. Amino acid sequence: CASSLRGGREQFF. Full variable domain (rest looked up from reference TRBV28 and TRBJ2-1): DVKVTQSSRYLVKRTGEKVFLECVQDMDHENMFWYRQDPGLGLRLIYFSYDVKMKEKGDIPEGYSVSREKKERFSLILESASTNQTSMYLCASSLRGGREQFFGPGTRLTVL.

The chain joins TRBV5-1 to TRBJ1-6, with TRBD1 as a possible D gene (5 bases). The CDR3 has 15 amino acids. V was shortened by 1 base and J by 10 bases, with 15 bases between the two germline ends. Per the germline V gene, CDR1 is SGHRS and CDR2 is YFSETQ. CDR3 protein: CASSLSGRVWSPLHF. Here the CDR3 DNA reads TGCGCCAGCAGCTTGTCAGGCAGGGTTTGGTCACCCCTCCACTTT.

The V gene is TRBV5-6, the J gene TRBJ1-5, with 8 bases identical to TRBD1. This CDR3 contains 16 residues. The germline V gene has CDR1 SGHDT and CDR2 YYEEEE. J gave up 0 bases and V 3 bases, and 5 bases lay outside the gene matches. CDR3 sequence (DNA): TGTGCCAGCAGCTCTGGGACAGGCTATAGCAATCAGCCCCAGCATTTT. Protein product: CASSSGTGYSNQPQHF. Supplemented by reference TRBV5-6 and TRBJ1-5, the full variable domain reads DAGVTQSPTHLIKTRGQQVTLRCSPKSGHDTVSWYQQALGQGPQFIFQYYEEEERQRGNFPDRFSGHQFPNYSSELNVNALLLGDSALYLCASSSGTGYSNQPQHFGDGTRLSIL.

This clone was seen only a few times. The genes are TRBV21-1 and TRBJ2-7. TRBV21-1 is an annotated pseudogene. The CDR3 sequence is 16 residues long. The CDR3 DNA reads as TGTGCCAGCAGCCTCAGAGGGGTGGCAGTGTCCTACGAGCAGTACTTC. Protein sequence: CASSLRGVAVSYEQYF.

The chain carries TRBV29-1 and TRBJ1-5, with 7 bases that match TRBD1. After removal of 6 bases from V and 5 bases from J, the junction contained 7 bases not matched to a gene. CDR1 SQVTM and CDR2 ANQGSEA come from the germline V gene. This CDR3 has 13 residues. The CDR3, as DNA: TGCAGCGTGGCAGGGGGTTTCGATCAGCCCCAGCATTTT. Translating it yields CSVAGGFDQPQHF.